This entry concerns a single TCR beta chain. Its antigen is undetermined. The repertoire was sequenced with immunoSEQ multiplex PCR; TCRdb's copy has only in-frame clones and lacks some. The sample gives about 140,000 clones, 75% to 90% of which show up once; around 1.5% is in the top ten. Germline CDR1 LNHNV, CDR2 YYDKDF (reference sequence). Trimming removed 0 bases at V and 0 bases at J, with 9 bases between. There are 16 residues in the CDR3. The sample comes from a study of T cell responses to AZD1222 COVID-19 vaccine. On the study more broadly: Second-dose recipients at about 4 or about 12 weeks were treated as one pooled group. Points from the study as a whole: It was only after the peak T cell response that any repertoires were sampled. Clonal diversity may have been underestimated, and the donors were mostly white British, with more females than males.

The source is an adult in good health. The chain carries TRBV15 and TRBJ1-5, with D hard to call. Sequenced material: peripheral blood, taken on day 0 of AZD1222 vaccination. As DNA, the CDR3 is TGTGCCACCAGCAGAGATCGATGGGGTAGCAATCAGCCCCAGCATTTT. This codes for CATSRDRWGSNQPQHF.